This TCR beta chain originates from a study of neurological immune-mediated disorders. Time point specified: technical triplicate 2. PBMCs numbering 2 million and stored at -80 C yielded the unsorted libraries. 5'RACE generated cDNA with 10-nucleotide random UMIs. Sequencing runs each generated in excess of 200 million TCR-beta sequences derived from 15-18 subjects. TCRdb redid the calling of the 5' RACE reads with MiXCR, one entry per CDR3 protein. The table records roughly 57,000 distinct CDR3 sequences, approximately 25% of them present only once. The CDR3 is 15 amino acids. Germline V gives CDR1 SGHDN, CDR2 FVKESK. The V gene lost 0 bases and the J gene lost 6 bases, with 12 bases spanning the gap.

Sequenced material: PBMCs. The rearrangement uses TRBV14 and TRBJ2-1, with a tentative D call TRBD1 (6 bases). This clonotype originated in a man aged 55 to 70 with HTLV-1-associated myelopathy (HAM/TSP). CDR3 in DNA: TGTGCCAGCAGCCAAGATAGTTCAGGGGTCAATGAGCAGTTCTTC. It specifies CASSQDSSGVNEQFF.